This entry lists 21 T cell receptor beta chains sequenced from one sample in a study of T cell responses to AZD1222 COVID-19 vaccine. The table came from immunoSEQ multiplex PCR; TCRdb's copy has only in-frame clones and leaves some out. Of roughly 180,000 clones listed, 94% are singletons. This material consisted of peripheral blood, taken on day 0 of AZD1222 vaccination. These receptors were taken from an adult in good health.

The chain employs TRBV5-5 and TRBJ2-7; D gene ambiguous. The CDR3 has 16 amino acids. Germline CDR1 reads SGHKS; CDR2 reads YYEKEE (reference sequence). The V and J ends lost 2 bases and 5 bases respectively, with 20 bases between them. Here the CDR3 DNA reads TGTGCCAGCAGCTTCGCTATAGCCTCTTATTGGGACGAGCAGTACTTC. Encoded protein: CASSFAIASYWDEQYF.

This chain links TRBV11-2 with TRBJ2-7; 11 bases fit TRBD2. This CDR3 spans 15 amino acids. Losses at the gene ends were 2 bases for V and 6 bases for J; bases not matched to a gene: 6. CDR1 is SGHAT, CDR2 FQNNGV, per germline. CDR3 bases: TGTGCCAGCAGCTTAACGCTAGCGGGAGGAGGCGAGCAGTACTTC. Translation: CASSLTLAGGGEQYF.

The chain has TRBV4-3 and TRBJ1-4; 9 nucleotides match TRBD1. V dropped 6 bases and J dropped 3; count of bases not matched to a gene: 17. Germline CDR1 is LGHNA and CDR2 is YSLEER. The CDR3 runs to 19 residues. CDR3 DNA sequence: TGCGCCAGCAGTCAGATACAGGGGGCGCTCGGATCGTCTAATGAAAAACTGTTTTTT. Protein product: CASSQIQGALGSSNEKLFF.

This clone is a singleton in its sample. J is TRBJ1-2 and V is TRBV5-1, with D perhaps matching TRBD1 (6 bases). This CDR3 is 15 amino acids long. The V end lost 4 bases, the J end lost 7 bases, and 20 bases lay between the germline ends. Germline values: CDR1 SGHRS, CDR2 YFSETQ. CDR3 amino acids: CASSRSDRDNSGYTF. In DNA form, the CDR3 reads TGCGCCAGCAGCCGATCAGACCGGGACAACAGTGGCTACACCTTC.

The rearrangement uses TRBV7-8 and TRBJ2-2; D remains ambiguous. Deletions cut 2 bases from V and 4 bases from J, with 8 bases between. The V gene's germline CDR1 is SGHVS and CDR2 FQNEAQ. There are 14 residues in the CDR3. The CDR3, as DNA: TGTGCCAGCAGCTTATGGCGTGCCACCGGGGAGCTGTTTTTT. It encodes CASSLWRATGELFF.

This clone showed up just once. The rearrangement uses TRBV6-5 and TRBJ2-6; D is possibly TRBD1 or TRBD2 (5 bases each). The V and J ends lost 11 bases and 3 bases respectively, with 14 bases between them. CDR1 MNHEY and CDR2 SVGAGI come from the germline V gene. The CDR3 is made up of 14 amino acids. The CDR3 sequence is CAASKGSGANVLTF. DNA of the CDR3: TGTGCCGCCAGCAAGGGGAGTGGGGCCAACGTCCTGACTTTC.

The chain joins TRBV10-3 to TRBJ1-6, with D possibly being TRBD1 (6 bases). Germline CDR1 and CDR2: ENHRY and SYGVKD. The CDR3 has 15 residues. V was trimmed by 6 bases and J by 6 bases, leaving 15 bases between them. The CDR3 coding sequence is TGTGCCATCAGAAATAACAGGGATCCTAATTCACCCCTCCACTTT. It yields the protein CAIRNNRDPNSPLHF.

The DNA for the CDR3 is TGTGCCAGCAGCCAAAGGCTAGCGGGTCCGCTATCCTACGAGCAGTACTTC. Translation gives CASSQRLAGPLSYEQYF. The chain joins TRBV3-1 (or the pseudogene TRBV3-2) to TRBJ2-7, with TRBD2 matching over 8 bases. The ends lost 2 bases at V and 1 base at J; junction bases unmatched: 10. The CDR3 sequence is 17 residues long. Germline CDR1 LGHDT, CDR2 YNNKEL (reference sequence).

The CDR3 protein is CASSRETGLNTEAFF. CDR3 DNA sequence: TGTGCCAGCAGTAGGGAGACAGGGTTGAACACTGAAGCTTTCTTT. The chain uses TRBV6-5 and TRBJ1-1; TRBD1 matches 7 bases. Germline loops: CDR1 MNHEY, CDR2 SVGAGI. Germline trimming cut 5 bases from V and 0 bases from J; bases unmatched to any gene: 6. The CDR3 runs to 15 residues.

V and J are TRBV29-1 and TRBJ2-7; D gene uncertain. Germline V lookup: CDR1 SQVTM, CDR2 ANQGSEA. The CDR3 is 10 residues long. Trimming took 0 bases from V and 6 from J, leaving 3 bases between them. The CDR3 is CSVEDGEQYF. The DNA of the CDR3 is TGCAGCGTTGAAGATGGCGAGCAGTACTTC.

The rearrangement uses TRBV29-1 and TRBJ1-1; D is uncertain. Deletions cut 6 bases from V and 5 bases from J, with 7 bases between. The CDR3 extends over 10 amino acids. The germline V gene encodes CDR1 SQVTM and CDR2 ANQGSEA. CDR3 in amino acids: CSVSRTEAFF. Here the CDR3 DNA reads TGCAGCGTGTCGAGGACTGAAGCTTTCTTT.

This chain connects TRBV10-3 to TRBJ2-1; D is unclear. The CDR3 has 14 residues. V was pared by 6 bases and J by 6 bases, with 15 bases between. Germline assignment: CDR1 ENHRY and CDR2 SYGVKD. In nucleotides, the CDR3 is TGTGCCATCAGGAGAGATCAACGAGGCAATGAGCAGTTCTTC. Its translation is CAIRRDQRGNEQFF.

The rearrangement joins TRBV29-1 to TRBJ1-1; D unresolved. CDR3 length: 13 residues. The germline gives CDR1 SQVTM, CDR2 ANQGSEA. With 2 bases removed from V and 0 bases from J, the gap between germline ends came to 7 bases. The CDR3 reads CSVELGMNTEAFF. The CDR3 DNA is TGCAGCGTTGAACTGGGGATGAACACTGAAGCTTTCTTT. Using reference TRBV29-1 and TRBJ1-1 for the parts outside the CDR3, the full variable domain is SAVISQKPSRDICQRGTSLTIQCQVDSQVTMMFWYRQQPGQSLTLIATANQGSEATYESGFVIDKFPISRPNLTFSTLTVSNMSPEDSSIYLCSVELGMNTEAFFGQGTRLTVV.

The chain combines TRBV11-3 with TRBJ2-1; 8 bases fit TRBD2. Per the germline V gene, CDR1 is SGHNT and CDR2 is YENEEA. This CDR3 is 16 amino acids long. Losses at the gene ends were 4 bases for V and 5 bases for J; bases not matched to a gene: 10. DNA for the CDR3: TGTGCCAGCAGCTCACAGGGACTAGGGGCCCACAATGAGCAGTTCTTC. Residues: CASSSQGLGAHNEQFF.

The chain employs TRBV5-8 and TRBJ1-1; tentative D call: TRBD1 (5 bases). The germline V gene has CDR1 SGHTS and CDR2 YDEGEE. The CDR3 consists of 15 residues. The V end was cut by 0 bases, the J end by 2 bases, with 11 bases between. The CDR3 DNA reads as TGTGCCAGCAGCTTGGTTGGGACGGCCAACACTGAAGCTTTCTTT. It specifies CASSLVGTANTEAFF.

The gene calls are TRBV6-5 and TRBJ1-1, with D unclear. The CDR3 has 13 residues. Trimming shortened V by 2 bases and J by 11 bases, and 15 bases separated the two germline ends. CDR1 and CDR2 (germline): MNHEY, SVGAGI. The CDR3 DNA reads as TGTGCCAGCAGTTACGAAGACACTACGAGGGCTTTCTTT. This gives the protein CASSYEDTTRAFF.

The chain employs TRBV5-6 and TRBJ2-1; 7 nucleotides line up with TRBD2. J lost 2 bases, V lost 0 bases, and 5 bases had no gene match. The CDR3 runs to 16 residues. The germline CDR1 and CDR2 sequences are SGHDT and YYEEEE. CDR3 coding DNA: TGTGCCAGCAGCTTGGCAAGCGGGACCCCCTACAATGAGCAGTTCTTC. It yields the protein CASSLASGTPYNEQFF.

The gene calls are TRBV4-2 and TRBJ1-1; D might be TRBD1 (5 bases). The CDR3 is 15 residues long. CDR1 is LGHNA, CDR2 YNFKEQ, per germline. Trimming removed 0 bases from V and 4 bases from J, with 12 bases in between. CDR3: CASSQDGSGPTEAFF. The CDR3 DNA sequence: TGTGCCAGCAGCCAAGATGGCTCGGGACCCACTGAAGCTTTCTTT.

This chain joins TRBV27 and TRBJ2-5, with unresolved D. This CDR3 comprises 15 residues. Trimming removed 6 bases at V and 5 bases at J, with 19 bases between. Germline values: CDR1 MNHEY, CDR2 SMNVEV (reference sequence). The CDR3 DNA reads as TGTGCCAGCAGCTTTCTGATCTTGGTTTGTGAGACCCAGTACTTC. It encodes CASSFLILVCETQYF.

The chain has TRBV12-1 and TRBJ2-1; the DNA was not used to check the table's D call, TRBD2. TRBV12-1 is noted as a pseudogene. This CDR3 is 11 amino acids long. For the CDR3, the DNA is TGTGCCACCCCCCGGTACAATGAGCAGTTCTTC. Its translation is CATPRYNEQFF.

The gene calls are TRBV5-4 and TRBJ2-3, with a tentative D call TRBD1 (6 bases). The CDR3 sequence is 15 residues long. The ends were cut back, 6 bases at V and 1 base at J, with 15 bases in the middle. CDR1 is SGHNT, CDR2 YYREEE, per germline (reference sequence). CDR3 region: CASNIQGPGTDTQYF. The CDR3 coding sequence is TGTGCCAGCAACATACAGGGACCTGGCACAGATACGCAGTATTTT. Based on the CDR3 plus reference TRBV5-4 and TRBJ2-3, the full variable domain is ETGVTQSPTHLIKTRGQQVTLRCSSQSGHNTVSWYQQALGQGPQFIFQYYREEENGRGNFPPRFSGLQFPNYSSELNVNALELDDSALYLCASNIQGPGTDTQYFGPGTRLTVL.